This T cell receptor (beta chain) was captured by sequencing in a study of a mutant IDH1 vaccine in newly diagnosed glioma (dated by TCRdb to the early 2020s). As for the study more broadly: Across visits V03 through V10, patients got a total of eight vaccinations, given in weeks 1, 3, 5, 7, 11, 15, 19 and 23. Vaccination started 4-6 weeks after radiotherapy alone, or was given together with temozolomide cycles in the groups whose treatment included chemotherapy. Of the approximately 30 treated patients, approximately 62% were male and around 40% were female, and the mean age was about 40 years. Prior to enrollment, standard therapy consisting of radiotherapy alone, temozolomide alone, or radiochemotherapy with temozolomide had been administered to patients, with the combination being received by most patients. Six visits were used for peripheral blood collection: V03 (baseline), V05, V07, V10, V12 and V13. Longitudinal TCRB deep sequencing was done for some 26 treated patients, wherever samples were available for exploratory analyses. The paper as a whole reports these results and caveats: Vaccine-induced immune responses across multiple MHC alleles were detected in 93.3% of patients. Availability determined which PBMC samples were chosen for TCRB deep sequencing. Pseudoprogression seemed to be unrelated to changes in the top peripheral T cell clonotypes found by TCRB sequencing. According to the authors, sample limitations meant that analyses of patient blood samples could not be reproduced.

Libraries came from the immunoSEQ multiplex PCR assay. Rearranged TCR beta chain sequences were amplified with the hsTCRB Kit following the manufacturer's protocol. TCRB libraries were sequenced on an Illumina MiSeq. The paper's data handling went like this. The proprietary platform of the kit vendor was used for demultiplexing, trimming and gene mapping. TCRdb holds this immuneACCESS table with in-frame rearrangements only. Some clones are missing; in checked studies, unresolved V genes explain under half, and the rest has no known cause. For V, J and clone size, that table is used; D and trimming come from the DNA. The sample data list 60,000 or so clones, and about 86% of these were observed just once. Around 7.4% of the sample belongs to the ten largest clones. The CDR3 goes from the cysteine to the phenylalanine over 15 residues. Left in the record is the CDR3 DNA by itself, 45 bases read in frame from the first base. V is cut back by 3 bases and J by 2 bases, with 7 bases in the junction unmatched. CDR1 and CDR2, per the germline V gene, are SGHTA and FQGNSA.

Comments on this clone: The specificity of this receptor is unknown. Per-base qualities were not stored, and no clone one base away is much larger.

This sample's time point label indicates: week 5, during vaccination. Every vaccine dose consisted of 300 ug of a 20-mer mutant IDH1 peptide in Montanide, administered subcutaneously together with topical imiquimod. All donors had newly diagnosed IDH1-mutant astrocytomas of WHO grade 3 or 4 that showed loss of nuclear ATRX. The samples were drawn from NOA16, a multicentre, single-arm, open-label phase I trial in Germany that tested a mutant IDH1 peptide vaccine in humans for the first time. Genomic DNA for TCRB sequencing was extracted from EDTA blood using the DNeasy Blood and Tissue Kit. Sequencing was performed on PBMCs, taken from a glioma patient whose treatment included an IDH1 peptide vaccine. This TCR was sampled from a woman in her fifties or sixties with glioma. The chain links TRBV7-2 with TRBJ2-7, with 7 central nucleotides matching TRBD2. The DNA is TGTGCCAGCAGCTTTGGAGCGGGGTCCACCTACGAGCAGTACTTC. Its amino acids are CASSFGAGSTYEQYF.